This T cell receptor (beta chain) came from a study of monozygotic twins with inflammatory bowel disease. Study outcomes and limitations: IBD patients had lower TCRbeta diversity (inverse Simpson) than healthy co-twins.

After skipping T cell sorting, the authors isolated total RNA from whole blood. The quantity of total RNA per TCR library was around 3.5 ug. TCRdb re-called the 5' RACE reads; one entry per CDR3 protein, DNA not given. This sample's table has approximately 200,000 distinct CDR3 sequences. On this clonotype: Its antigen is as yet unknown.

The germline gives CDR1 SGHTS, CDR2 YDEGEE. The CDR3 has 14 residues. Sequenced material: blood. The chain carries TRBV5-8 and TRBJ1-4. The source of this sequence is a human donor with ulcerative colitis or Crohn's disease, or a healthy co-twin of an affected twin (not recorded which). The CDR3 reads CASSPFVEAEKLFF.